This T cell receptor beta chain emerged from a study of OX40 agonist ivuxolimab in advanced cancers. For the study at large: Patients were dosed intravenously with ivuxolimab at 0.01 to 10 mg/kg every 2 weeks. Findings and caveats of the study: Not determined was the antigen specificity of the expanded peripheral T cells. On average, a greater number of expanded clones characterised CD8+ T cells relative to CD4+. Compared with others, partial responders at 0.1-3.0 mg/kg displayed clonal expansion among the lowest.

Sequencing was performed with immunoSEQ multiplex PCR; in TCRdb, only in-frame clones are kept and a portion is missing. The data contain 50,000 to 75,000 clones, under 95% of them seen just once; the ten biggest clones take up 5.2%. As regards this clone: Its specificity is unknown.

This CDR3 contains 15 residues. Germline assignment: CDR1 GTSNPN and CDR2 SVGIG (reference sequence). J lost 6 bases, V lost 1 base, and 7 bases had no gene match. This clonotype was sampled from an adult with an advanced solid tumor such as melanoma, head and neck, liver or kidney cancer. J is TRBJ1-5 and V is TRBV30; TRBD1 matches at 9 bases. The sequencing used CD4+ or CD8+ T cells sorted from blood, collected in a trial of the OX40 agonist ivuxolimab. The CDR3 DNA follows: TGTGCCTGGAGTGGGCTGGGACAGGGACTTCAGCCCCAGCATTTT. Its translation: CAWSGLGQGLQPQHF. Variable domain in full (rest from reference TRBV30 and TRBJ1-5): SQTIHQWPATLVQPVGSPLSLECTVEGTSNPNLYWYRQAAGRGLQLLFYSVGIGQISSEVPQNLSASRPQDRQFILSSKKLLLSDSGFYLCAWSGLGQGLQPQHFGDGTRLSIL.